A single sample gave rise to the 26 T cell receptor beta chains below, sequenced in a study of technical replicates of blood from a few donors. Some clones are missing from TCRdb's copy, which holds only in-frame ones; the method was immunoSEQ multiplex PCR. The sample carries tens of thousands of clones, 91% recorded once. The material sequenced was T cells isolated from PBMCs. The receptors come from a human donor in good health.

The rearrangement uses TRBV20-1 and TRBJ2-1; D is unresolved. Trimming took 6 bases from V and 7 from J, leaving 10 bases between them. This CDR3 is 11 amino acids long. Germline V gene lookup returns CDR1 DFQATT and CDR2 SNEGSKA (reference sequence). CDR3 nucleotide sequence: TGCAGTGCCCTGACCAGGAATGAGCAGTTCTTC. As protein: CSALTRNEQFF.

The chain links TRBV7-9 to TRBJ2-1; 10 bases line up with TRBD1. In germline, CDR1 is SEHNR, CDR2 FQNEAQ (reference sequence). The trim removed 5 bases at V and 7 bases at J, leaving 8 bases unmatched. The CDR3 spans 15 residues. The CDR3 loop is CASSPGQGRKNEQFF. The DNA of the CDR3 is TGTGCCAGCAGCCCGGGACAGGGGAGGAAAAATGAGCAGTTCTTC.

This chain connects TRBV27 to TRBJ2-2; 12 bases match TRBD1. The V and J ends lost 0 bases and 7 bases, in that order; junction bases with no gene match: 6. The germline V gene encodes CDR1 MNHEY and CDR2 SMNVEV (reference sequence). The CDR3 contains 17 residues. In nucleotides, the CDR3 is TGTGCCAGCAGTTTATCGTGGGGACAGGGGGCTGGCGGGGAGCTGTTTTTT. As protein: CASSLSWGQGAGGELFF.

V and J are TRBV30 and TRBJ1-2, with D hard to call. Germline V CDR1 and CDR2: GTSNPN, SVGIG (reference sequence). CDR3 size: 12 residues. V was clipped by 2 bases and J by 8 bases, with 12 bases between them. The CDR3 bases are TGTGCCTGGAGTTCCGACTCGGTAGGCTACACCTTC. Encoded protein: CAWSSDSVGYTF.

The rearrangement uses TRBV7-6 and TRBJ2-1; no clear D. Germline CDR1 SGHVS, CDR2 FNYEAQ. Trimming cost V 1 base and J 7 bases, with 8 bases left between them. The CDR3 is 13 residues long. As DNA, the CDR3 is TGTGCCAGCAGCTTAGGGGCAAGAAATGAGCAGTTCTTC. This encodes CASSLGARNEQFF.

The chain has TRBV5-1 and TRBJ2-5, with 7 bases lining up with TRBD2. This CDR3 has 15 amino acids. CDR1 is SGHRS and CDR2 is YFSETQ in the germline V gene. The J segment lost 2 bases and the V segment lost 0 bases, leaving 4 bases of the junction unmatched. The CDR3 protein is CASSLGRGGQETQYF. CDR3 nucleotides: TGCGCCAGCAGCTTGGGTCGCGGGGGTCAAGAGACCCAGTACTTC.

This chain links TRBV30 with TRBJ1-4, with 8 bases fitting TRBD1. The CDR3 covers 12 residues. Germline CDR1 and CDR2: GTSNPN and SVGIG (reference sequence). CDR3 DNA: TGTGGACACGGACAGGGTAATGAAAAACTGTTTTTT. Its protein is CGHGQGNEKLFF.

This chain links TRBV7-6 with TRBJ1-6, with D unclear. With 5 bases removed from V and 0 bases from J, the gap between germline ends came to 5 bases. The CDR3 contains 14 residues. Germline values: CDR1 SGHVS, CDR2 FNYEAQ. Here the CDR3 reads CASSPRSYNSPLHF. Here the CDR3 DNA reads TGTGCCAGCAGCCCCCGCTCCTATAATTCACCCCTCCACTTT.

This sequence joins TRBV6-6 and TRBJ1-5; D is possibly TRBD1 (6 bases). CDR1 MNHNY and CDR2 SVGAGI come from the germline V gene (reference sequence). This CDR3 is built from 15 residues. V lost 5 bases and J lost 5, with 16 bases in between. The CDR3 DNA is TGTGCCAGCAGTCCTTCAGGGGTGGGGGATCAGCCCCAGCATTTT. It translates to CASSPSGVGDQPQHF.

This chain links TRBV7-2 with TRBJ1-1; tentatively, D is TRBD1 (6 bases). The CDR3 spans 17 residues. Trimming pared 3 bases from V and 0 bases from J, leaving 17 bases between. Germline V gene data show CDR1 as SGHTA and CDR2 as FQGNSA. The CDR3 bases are TGTGCCAGCAGCTTTCTCGGGGGGCTCCTAATGAACACTGAAGCTTTCTTT. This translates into CASSFLGGLLMNTEAFF.

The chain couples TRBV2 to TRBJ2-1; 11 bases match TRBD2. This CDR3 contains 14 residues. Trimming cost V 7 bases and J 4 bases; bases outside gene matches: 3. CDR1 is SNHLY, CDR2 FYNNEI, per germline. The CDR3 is CASKGLAAYNEQFF. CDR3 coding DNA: TGTGCCAGCAAGGGACTAGCGGCGTACAATGAGCAGTTCTTC. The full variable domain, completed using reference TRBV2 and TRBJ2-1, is EPEVTQTPSHQVTQMGQEVILRCVPISNHLYFYWYRQILGQKVEFLVSFYNNEISEKSEIFDDQFSVERPDGSNFTLKIRSTKLEDSAMYFCASKGLAAYNEQFFGPGTRLTVL.

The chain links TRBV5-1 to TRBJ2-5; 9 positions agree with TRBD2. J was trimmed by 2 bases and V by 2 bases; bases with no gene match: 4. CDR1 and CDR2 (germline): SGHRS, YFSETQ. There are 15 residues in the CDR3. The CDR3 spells CASSFGLAGQETQYF. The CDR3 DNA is TGCGCCAGCAGCTTCGGCCTAGCGGGGCAAGAGACCCAGTACTTC.

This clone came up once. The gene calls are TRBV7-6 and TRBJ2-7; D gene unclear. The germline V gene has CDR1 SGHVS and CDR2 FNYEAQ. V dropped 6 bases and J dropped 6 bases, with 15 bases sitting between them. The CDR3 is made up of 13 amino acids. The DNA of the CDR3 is TGTGCCAGCAGTTCAACGACTGTTACCGAGCAGTACTTC. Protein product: CASSSTTVTEQYF.

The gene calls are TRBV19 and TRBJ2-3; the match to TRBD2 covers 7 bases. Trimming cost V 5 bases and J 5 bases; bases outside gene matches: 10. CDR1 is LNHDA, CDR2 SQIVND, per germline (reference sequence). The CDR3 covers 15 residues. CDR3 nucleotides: TGTGCCAGTAGTCTCGGGGCGGGAGCGGGAGATACGCAGTATTTT. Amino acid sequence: CASSLGAGAGDTQYF.

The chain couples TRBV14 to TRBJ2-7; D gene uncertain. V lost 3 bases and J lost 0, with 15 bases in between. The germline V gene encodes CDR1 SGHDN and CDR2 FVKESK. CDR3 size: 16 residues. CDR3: CASSQYKIASSYEQYF. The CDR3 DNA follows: TGTGCCAGCAGCCAGTATAAGATTGCGAGCTCCTACGAGCAGTACTTC. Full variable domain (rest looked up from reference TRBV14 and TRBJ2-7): EAGVTQFPSHSVIEKGQTVTLRCDPISGHDNLYWYRRVMGKEIKFLLHFVKESKQDESGMPNNRFLAERTGGTYSTLKVQPAELEDSGVYFCASSQYKIASSYEQYFGPGTRLTVT.

The CDR3 nucleotides are TGTGCCAGCAGTCTTGGTGGGGGGGAGCTCTACGAGCAGTACTTC. This encodes CASSLGGGELYEQYF. The V and J genes are TRBV27 and TRBJ2-7; 7 positions match TRBD2. In germline, CDR1 is MNHEY, CDR2 SMNVEV (reference sequence). The length of the CDR3 is 15 residues. The junction had 10 bases not matched to a gene; V was cut back by 5 bases and J by 3 bases.

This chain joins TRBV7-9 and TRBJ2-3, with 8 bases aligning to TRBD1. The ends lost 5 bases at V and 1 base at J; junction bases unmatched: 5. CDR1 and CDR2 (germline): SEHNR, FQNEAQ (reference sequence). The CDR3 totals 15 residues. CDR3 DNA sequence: TGTGCCAGCAGCAAAGGACAGGGTGGCACAGATACGCAGTATTTT. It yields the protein CASSKGQGGTDTQYF.

CDR3 DNA sequence: TGCGCCAGCAGTGCGGCTAGCGGGAGTTGGTCGAAGTACGAGCAGTACTTC. It is translated as CASSAASGSWSKYEQYF. J is TRBJ2-7 and V is TRBV10-2, with 10 bases identical to TRBD2. The CDR3 consists of 17 residues. V shed 4 bases, J shed 4 bases, and the junction held 13 bases outside the gene matches. The germline CDR1 and CDR2 sequences are WSHSY and SAAADI.

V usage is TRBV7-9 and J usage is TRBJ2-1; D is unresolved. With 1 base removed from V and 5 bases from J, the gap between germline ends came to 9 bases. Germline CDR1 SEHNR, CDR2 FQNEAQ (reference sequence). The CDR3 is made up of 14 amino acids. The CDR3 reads CASSLGLPDNEQFF. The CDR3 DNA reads TGTGCCAGCAGCTTAGGTCTACCCGACAATGAGCAGTTCTTC.

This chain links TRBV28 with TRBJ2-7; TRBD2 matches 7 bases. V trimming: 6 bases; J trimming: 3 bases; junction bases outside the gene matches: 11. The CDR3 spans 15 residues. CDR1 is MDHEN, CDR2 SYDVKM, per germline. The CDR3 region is CASSPLVGGGYEQYF. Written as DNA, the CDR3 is TGTGCCAGCAGCCCTCTGGTGGGGGGGGGCTACGAGCAGTACTTC.

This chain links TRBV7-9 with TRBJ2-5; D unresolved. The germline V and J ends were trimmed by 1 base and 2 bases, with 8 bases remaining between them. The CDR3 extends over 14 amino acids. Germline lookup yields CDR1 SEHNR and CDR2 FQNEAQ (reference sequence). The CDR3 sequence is CASSLVIQQETQYF. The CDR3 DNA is TGTGCCAGCAGCTTAGTTATACAGCAAGAGACCCAGTACTTC.

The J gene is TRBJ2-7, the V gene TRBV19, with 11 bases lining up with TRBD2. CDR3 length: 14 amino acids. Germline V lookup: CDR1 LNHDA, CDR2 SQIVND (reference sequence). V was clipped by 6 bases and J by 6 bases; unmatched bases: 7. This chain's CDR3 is CASRASGGPSEQYF. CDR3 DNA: TGTGCCAGTAGAGCTAGCGGGGGGCCGAGCGAGCAGTACTTC.

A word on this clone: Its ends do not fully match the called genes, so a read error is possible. As DNA, the CDR3 is TGTGCTAGCAGCTTAACCCAAACAGGGGACACTGAAGCTTTCTTT. Its protein product is CASSLTQTGDTEAFF. The chain links TRBV7-7 to TRBJ1-1; TRBD1 matches 7 bases. CDR1 is SSHAT, CDR2 FNYEAQ, per germline (reference sequence). The CDR3 contains 15 residues. Drawing the rest from reference TRBV7-7 and TRBJ1-1, the complete variable domain is GAGVSQSPRYKVTKRGQDVTLRCDPISSHATLYWYQQALGQGPEFLTYFNYEAQPDKSGLPSDRFSAERPEGSISTLTIQRTEQRDSAMYRCASSLTQTGDTEAFFGQGTRLTVV.

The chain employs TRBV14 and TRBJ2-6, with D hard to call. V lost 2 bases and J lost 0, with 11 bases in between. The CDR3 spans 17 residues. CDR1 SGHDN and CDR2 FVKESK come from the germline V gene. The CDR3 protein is CASSQQFVLSGANVLTF. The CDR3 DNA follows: TGTGCCAGCAGCCAACAGTTCGTCCTCTCTGGGGCCAACGTCCTGACTTTC.

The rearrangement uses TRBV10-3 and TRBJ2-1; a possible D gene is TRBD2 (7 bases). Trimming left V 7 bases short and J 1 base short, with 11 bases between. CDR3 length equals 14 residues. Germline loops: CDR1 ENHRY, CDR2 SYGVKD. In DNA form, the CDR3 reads TGTGCCATCAAACAGGGAGGGTCCTACAATGAGCAGTTCTTC. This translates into CAIKQGGSYNEQFF.

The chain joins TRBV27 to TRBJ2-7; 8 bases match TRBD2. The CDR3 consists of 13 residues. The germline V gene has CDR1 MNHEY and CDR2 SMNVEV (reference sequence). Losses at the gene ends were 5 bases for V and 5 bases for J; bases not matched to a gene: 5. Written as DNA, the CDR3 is TGTGCCAGCAGTGCGGGAGGTGCCCACGAGCAGTACTTC. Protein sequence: CASSAGGAHEQYF.